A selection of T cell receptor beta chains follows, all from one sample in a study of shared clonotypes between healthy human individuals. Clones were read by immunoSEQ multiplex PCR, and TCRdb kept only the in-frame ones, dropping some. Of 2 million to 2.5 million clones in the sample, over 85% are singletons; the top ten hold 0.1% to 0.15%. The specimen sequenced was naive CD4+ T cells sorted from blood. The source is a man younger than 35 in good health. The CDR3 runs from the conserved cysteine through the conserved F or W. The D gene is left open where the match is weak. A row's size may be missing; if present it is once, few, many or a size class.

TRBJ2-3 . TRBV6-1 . CASSEYLRSTDTQYF TGTGCCAGCAGTGAATACCTACGGAGCACAGATACGCAGTATTTT
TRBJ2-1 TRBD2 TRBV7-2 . CASSSMGLAGNEQFF TGTGCCAGCAGCTCTATGGGACTAGCGGGAAATGAGCAGTTCTTC
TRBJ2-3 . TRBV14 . CASSQDTPFSTDTQYF TGTGCCAGCAGCCAAGATACGCCTTTTAGCACAGATACGCAGTATTTT
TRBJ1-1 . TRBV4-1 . CASSQGQQNTEAFF TGCGCCAGCAGCCAAGGACAGCAAAACACTGAAGCTTTCTTT
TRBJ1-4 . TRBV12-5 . CASGWRPGATRAGEKLFF TGTGCTAGTGGTTGGAGGCCAGGGGCGACCCGAGCCGGTGAAAAACTGTTTTTT
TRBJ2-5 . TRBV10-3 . CAISELRGETQYF TGTGCCATCAGTGAATTGAGGGGGGAGACCCAGTACTTC
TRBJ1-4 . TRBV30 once CAWRGEPNEKLFF TGTGCCTGGAGGGGGGAGCCTAATGAAAAACTGTTTTTT
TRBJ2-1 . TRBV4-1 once CASSQGVKDSYYNEQFF TGCGCCAGCAGCCAAGGAGTAAAGGACAGTTACTACAATGAGCAGTTCTTC
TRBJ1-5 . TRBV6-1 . CASRGGSGQPQHF TGTGCCAGCAGGGGAGGTAGCGGACAGCCCCAGCATTTT
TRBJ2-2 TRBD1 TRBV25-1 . CASSEKTGGSGELFF TGTGCCAGCAGTGAGAAGACAGGGGGCTCCGGGGAGCTGTTTTTT
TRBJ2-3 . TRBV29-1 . CSVDEGHTDTQYF TGCAGCGTTGACGAGGGGCACACAGATACGCAGTATTTT
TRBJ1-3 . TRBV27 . CASSLVPDSTGNTIYF TGTGCCAGCAGTTTAGTTCCCGACAGTACGGGAAACACCATATATTTT
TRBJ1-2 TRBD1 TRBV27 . CASSLDRGFGYTF TGTGCCAGCAGTTTAGACAGGGGATTTGGCTACACCTTC
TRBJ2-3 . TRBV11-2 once CASSAGVHSYTDTQYF TGTGCCAGCAGCGCAGGCGTCCATTCCTACACAGATACGCAGTATTTT